The T cell receptor (beta chain) under discussion was sequenced for a study of blood T cells in healthy people across ages. The CDR3 totals 11 residues. Germline values: CDR1 DFQATT, CDR2 SNEGSKA (reference sequence). V was clipped by 6 bases and J by 6 bases, with 9 bases between them. A J-beta primer mix and a sample-barcoded 5' primer were used in a second PCR of roughly 7 to 12 cycles. Each CDR3 protein is one row after TCRdb ran MiXCR on the 5' RACE reads. The sample has over 1,500,000 distinct CDR3 sequences, about 39% seen once. This chain links TRBV20-1 with TRBJ2-1; possibly TRBD1 for D (5 bases). This sequence was found in a human donor in good health. Sequencing used blood. The CDR3 spells CSAPGPNEQFF. DNA of the CDR3: TGCAGTGCGCCAGGGCCCAATGAGCAGTTCTTC.